A selection of T cell receptor beta chains follows, all from one sample in a study of blood T cell repertoires in COVID-19. TCRdb keeps only in-frame clones here, not all; method: immunoSEQ multiplex PCR. Of 270,000 or so clones in the sample, roughly nine tenths were seen once. Sequenced sample: peripheral blood. Receptors were obtained from a woman aged 25 to 39 with COVID-19, enrolled during active disease. Each CDR3 is given with its conserved first and last residue. The order of the fields is CDR3 length, V gene, J gene, D gene, clone size, CDR3 DNA, CDR3 protein. The D gene is left open where the match is weak. Expanded clones get a size class; other rows say once, few or many, or leave the size out.

>14|TRBV18|TRBJ1-6|TRBD1|NA
TGTGCCAGCTCCCCGACAGGGGGCGGTTCACCCCTCCACTTT
CASSPTGGGSPLHF
>16|TRBV27|TRBJ2-1|TRBD2|NA
TGTGCCAGCAGTAGACAAGCGGGGGGGCTTGACAATGAGCAGTTCTTC
CASSRQAGGLDNEQFF
>14|TRBV5-6|TRBJ1-4|NA|NA
TGTGCCAGCAGCTTGGCAGGAGGTTATGAAAAACTGTTTTTT
CASSLAGGYEKLFF
>15|TRBV13|TRBJ1-3|NA|NA
TGTGCCAGCAGCTTAGGCTGGGGAGTCGGAAACACCATATATTTT
CASSLGWGVGNTIYF
>16|TRBV7-9|TRBJ2-1|TRBD2|NA
TGTGCCAGCAGCTTAGTGCCTAGCGGGGTTTACAATGAGCAGTTCTTC
CASSLVPSGVYNEQFF
>14|TRBV5-5|TRBJ2-5|NA|NA
TGTGCCAGCAGCTTGGGGCAGGGGTTAAAGACCCAGTACTTC
CASSLGQGLKTQYF
>17|TRBV7-6|TRBJ2-3|NA|NA
TGTGCCAGCAGCTTAGAGGCGGGGCCTCTCTGGGCAGATACGCAGTATTTT
CASSLEAGPLWADTQYF
>17|TRBV5-1|TRBJ2-7|TRBD2|NA
TGCGCCAGCAGCTCCGGACTAGCGGGGGTCGACTCCTACGAGCAGTACTTC
CASSSGLAGVDSYEQYF
>18|TRBV19|TRBJ2-5|NA|NA
TGTGCCAGTAGTATCGGTTCCTCGGCAGGCTACAATCGGGAGACCCAGTACTTC
CASSIGSSAGYNRETQYF
>12|TRBV12-3/TRBV12-4|TRBJ2-3|NA|NA
TGTGCCAGCAGTCCAGGAACGGATACGCAGTATTTT
CASSPGTDTQYF
>14|TRBV5-1|TRBJ1-3|NA|NA
TGCGCCAGCAGCTCGGGACATCACGGAAACACCATATATTTT
CASSSGHHGNTIYF
>14|TRBV2|TRBJ2-3|NA|once
TGTGCCAGCAGCGCCATACTAGTCACAGATACGCAGTATTTT
CASSAILVTDTQYF
>14|TRBV28|TRBJ2-7|TRBD2|NA
TGTGCCAGCCTCACTAGCGGGGGTCCCTACGAGCAGTACTTC
CASLTSGGPYEQYF
>13|TRBV5-4|TRBJ1-1|NA|NA
TGTGCCAGCAGCTATGACAGTAACACTGAAGCTTTCTTT
CASSYDSNTEAFF
>17|TRBV5-1|TRBJ1-1|TRBD1|NA
TGCGCCAGCAGCCCAAGTCCCGGGACAGGGATGGGGACTGAAGCTTTCTTT
CASSPSPGTGMGTEAFF
>14|TRBV6-1|TRBJ2-7|NA|NA
TGTGCCAGCAGTTATGGACAGTACTCCTACGAGCAGTACTTC
CASSYGQYSYEQYF
>15|TRBV2|TRBJ1-2|TRBD1|NA
TGTGCCAGCAGTGGGTCATGGACAGGGGCCTATGGCTACACCTTC
CASSGSWTGAYGYTF
>18|TRBV19|TRBJ1-4|TRBD1|NA
TGTGCCAGTAGTAAAATGCCGGGACAGACCTCAACTAATGAAAAACTGTTTTTT
CASSKMPGQTSTNEKLFF
>13|TRBV7-9|TRBJ1-1|NA|NA
TGTGCCAGCGTATGGGGGGTGAACACTGAAGCTTTCTTT
CASVWGVNTEAFF
>14|TRBV6-5|TRBJ2-2|NA|once
TGTGCCAGCAGACACAGGGCGAACACCGGGGAGCTGTTTTTT
CASRHRANTGELFF
>14|TRBV5-1|TRBJ2-2|NA|NA
TGCGCCAGCAGCGCCCAACTAGACCCCGGGGAGCTGTTTTTT
CASSAQLDPGELFF
>15|TRBV14|TRBJ1-2|NA|NA
TGTGCCAGCAGCCAAGATTTCAGGCTCCCCTATGGCTACACCTTC
CASSQDFRLPYGYTF
>15|TRBV19|TRBJ2-7|TRBD1|NA
TGTGCCAGCTCCCACATCCGGGACAGGGGATCGGAGCAGTACTTC
CASSHIRDRGSEQYF